Below are 28 T cell receptor beta chains sequenced from a single sample in a study of blood T cell repertoires in COVID-19. Generated by immunoSEQ multiplex PCR, the TCRdb table keeps only in-frame clones and is missing some. There are almost 200,000 clones in the sample; roughly 80% occur only once, and 0.9% to 0.95% lies in the top ten. Sequenced sample: peripheral blood. The receptors were gathered from a man aged 55 to 69 with COVID-19, enrolled during active disease.

The chain joins TRBV6-4 to TRBJ1-1; no clear D. Germline CDR1 reads MRHNA; CDR2 reads SNTAGT. V was pared by 6 bases and J by 3 bases, with 17 bases between. This CDR3 spans 15 amino acids. As DNA, the CDR3 is TGTGCCAGCAGGCAGACATTTCTTATGGACACTGAAGCTTTCTTT. Its translation: CASRQTFLMDTEAFF.

The J gene is TRBJ2-3, the V gene TRBV5-8, with D hard to call. Germline V gene data show CDR1 as SGHTS and CDR2 as YDEGEE. The ends were cut back, 4 bases at V and 6 bases at J, with 12 bases in the middle. The CDR3 has 13 amino acids. CDR3 in DNA: TGTGCCAGCAGCGTAAGACTTGGCGATACGCAGTATTTT. This encodes CASSVRLGDTQYF. Filled out from reference TRBV5-8 and TRBJ2-3, the complete variable domain reads EAGVTQSPTHLIKTRGQQATLRCSPISGHTSVYWYQQALGLGLQFLLWYDEGEERNRGNFPPRFSGRQFPNYSSELNVNALELEDSALYLCASSVRLGDTQYFGPGTRLTVL.

V is TRBV6-2 or TRBV6-3 and J is TRBJ1-5; D gene ambiguous. This CDR3 has 13 amino acids. V gave up 0 bases and J gave up 6 bases, with 6 bases separating them. From germline, CDR1 is MNHEY and CDR2 SVGEGT. CDR3 nucleotide sequence: TGTGCCAGCAGTTACTCTGAGGTTCAGCCCCAGCATTTT. Translation gives CASSYSEVQPQHF.

This sequence joins TRBV5-1 and TRBJ2-2; D remains unclear. CDR1 is SGHRS and CDR2 is YFSETQ in the germline V gene. The CDR3 extends over 14 amino acids. V was cut by 0 bases and J by 2 bases, with 5 bases left in between. CDR3 loop: CASSLGRNTGELFF. The CDR3 region has the DNA TGCGCCAGCAGCTTGGGCAGAAACACCGGGGAGCTGTTTTTT. Together with reference TRBV5-1 and TRBJ2-2, the CDR3 gives the full variable domain: KAGVTQTPRYLIKTRGQQVTLSCSPISGHRSVSWYQQTPGQGLQFLFEYFSETQRNKGNFPGRFSGRQFSNSRSEMNVSTLELGDSALYLCASSLGRNTGELFFGEGSRLTVL.

The chain combines TRBV2 with TRBJ2-2; possible D gene TRBD2, 6 bases. Between the trimmed V and J ends, which lost 8 bases and 5 bases, there was a span of 15 bases. This CDR3 spans 14 amino acids. Per the germline V gene, CDR1 is SNHLY and CDR2 is FYNNEI. Here the CDR3 reads CASELAVGTGELFF. CDR3 nucleotides: TGTGCCAGCGAACTAGCCGTTGGGACCGGGGAGCTGTTTTTT.

V is TRBV11-2 and J is TRBJ2-7, with TRBD2 as a possible D gene (5 bases). Germline-derived CDR1 and CDR2 are SGHAT and FQNNGV. This CDR3 contains 13 residues. V lost 1 base to trimming and J lost 6 bases, with 10 bases between them. The CDR3 nucleotides read TGTGCCAGCAGCTTAGTCGGGGTTGGCGAGCAGTACTTC. Encoded protein: CASSLVGVGEQYF.

This rearrangement joins TRBV11-2 to TRBJ1-1; perhaps TRBD1 as D (6 bases). Deletions cut 5 bases from V and 5 bases from J, with 12 bases between. CDR1 and CDR2 from the germline V gene are SGHAT and FQNNGV. This CDR3 spans 13 amino acids. CDR3 amino acids: CASSPGGATEAFF. The CDR3 region has the DNA TGTGCCAGCAGCCCGGGGGGCGCGACTGAAGCTTTCTTT.

V gene TRBV19 combines with J gene TRBJ2-2, with a possible D match to TRBD2 (7 bases). Trimming pared 3 bases from V and 5 bases from J, leaving 16 bases between. This CDR3 has 16 amino acids. The V gene's germline CDR1 is LNHDA and CDR2 SQIVND (reference sequence). The CDR3 protein is CASSMGGTQKTGELFF. The CDR3 nucleotides are TGTGCCAGTAGTATGGGGGGGACACAAAAGACCGGGGAGCTGTTTTTT.

In its sample, this clone was seen a few times. The chain is built from TRBV27 and TRBJ2-7; TRBD2 is a possible D gene (6 bases). The germline CDR1 and CDR2 sequences are MNHEY and SMNVEV (reference sequence). The CDR3 contains 16 residues. V was cut by 1 base and J by 1 base, with 14 bases left in between. In DNA, the CDR3 is TGTGCCAGCAGTTTATTAGGTCCGGGGACTTCCTACGAGCAGTACTTC. It is translated as CASSLLGPGTSYEQYF.

The genes are TRBV30 and TRBJ2-2; 8 bases agree with TRBD1. This CDR3 has 14 amino acids. J gave up 6 bases and V 2 bases, and 5 bases lay outside the gene matches. CDR1 and CDR2 from the germline V gene are GTSNPN and SVGIG (reference sequence). The CDR3 sequence is CAWSRQGAAGELFF. The CDR3 DNA reads as TGTGCCTGGAGTCGGCAGGGGGCAGCCGGGGAGCTGTTTTTT.

The chain recombines TRBV25-1 with TRBJ1-2; 8 positions match TRBD1. V was pared by 5 bases and J by 5 bases, with 7 bases of the junction left unmatched. The CDR3 is 14 residues long. Germline-derived CDR1 and CDR2 are MGHDK and SYGVNS. The CDR3 protein is CASSPGQGRYGYTF. DNA for the CDR3: TGTGCCAGCAGTCCTGGACAGGGCCGTTATGGCTACACCTTC.

With respect to this clone: Distinct nucleotide sequences in the sample also encode this CDR3. The chain joins TRBV5-4 to TRBJ2-7, with 8 bases identical to TRBD2. Germline assignment: CDR1 SGHNT and CDR2 YYREEE (reference sequence). The V segment lost 4 bases and the J segment 1 base; nucleotides outside the gene matches: 7. This CDR3 region has 15 residues. The CDR3 here is CASSRTAGGSYEQYF. The CDR3 nucleotides read TGTGCCAGCAGCCGGACCGCGGGAGGTTCCTACGAGCAGTACTTC.

The gene calls are TRBV18 and TRBJ1-6; no firm D call. V was cut by 5 bases and J by 10 bases, with 15 bases left in between. Germline-derived CDR1 and CDR2 are KGHSH and LQKENI. The length of the CDR3 is 14 residues. The CDR3 protein is CASSTARVFSPLHF. CDR3 coding DNA: TGTGCCAGCTCAACCGCCCGGGTTTTCTCACCCCTCCACTTT. Using reference TRBV18 and TRBJ1-6 for the parts outside the CDR3, the full variable domain is NAGVMQNPRHLVRRRGQEARLRCSPMKGHSHVYWYRQLPEEGLKFMVYLQKENIIDESGMPKERFSAEFPKEGPSILRIQQVVRGDSAAYFCASSTARVFSPLHFGNGTRLTVT.

The chain combines TRBV11-2 with TRBJ1-3; D not resolved. The CDR3 is 15 amino acids. The V end lost 7 bases, the J end lost 2 bases, and 15 bases lay between the germline ends. Germline V lookup: CDR1 SGHAT, CDR2 FQNNGV. The CDR3: CASTPIKRAGNTIYF. CDR3 DNA sequence: TGTGCCAGCACCCCCATCAAGAGGGCTGGAAACACCATATATTTT.

The rearrangement joins TRBV9 to TRBJ1-3; tentative D call: TRBD1 (5 bases). The germline V gene has CDR1 SGDLS and CDR2 YYNGEE. CDR3 length: 16 residues. V lost 3 bases and J lost 1, with 14 bases in between. The CDR3 bases are TGTGCCAGCAGCGGGCAGGGTGGTGGATCTGGAAACACCATATATTTT. This codes for CASSGQGGGSGNTIYF.

The chain combines TRBV24-1 with TRBJ2-3; 7 nucleotides agree with TRBD2. The CDR3 extends over 16 amino acids. After removal of 1 base from V and 4 bases from J, the junction contained 7 bases not matched to a gene. Per germline, CDR1 KGHDR and CDR2 SFDVKD. CDR3 nucleotide sequence: TGTGCCACCAGTGATTTTTTCGCGGGAGATCCAGATACGCAGTATTTT. Residues: CATSDFFAGDPDTQYF.

This clone was observed a single time. The chain uses TRBV5-4 and TRBJ2-1; TRBD1 aligns across 10 bases. The CDR3 covers 16 residues. V lost 5 bases, J lost 8 bases, and 13 bases stayed unmatched. Germline assignment: CDR1 SGHNT and CDR2 YYREEE (reference sequence). CDR3 residues: CASRTVRDRGSDEQFF. Here the CDR3 DNA reads TGTGCCAGCAGGACCGTCCGGGACAGGGGTTCGGATGAGCAGTTCTTC.

This chain links TRBV14 with TRBJ2-1; tentatively, D is TRBD2 (5 bases). The germline V gene has CDR1 SGHDN and CDR2 FVKESK. Trimming shortened V by 1 base and J by 0 bases, and 7 bases separated the two germline ends. The CDR3 covers 15 residues. CDR3 in DNA: TGTGCCAGCAGCCAAGGGCGGGCCTCCTACAATGAGCAGTTCTTC. Encoded protein: CASSQGRASYNEQFF.

The chain employs TRBV7-9 and TRBJ2-1, with TRBD1 matching over 8 bases. Looked up from germline, CDR1 is SEHNR and CDR2 is FQNEAQ (reference sequence). CDR3 length: 16 amino acids. Trimming removed 0 bases from V and 1 base from J; junction bases left unmatched: 2. The CDR3: CASSLAGTGSYNEQFF. The CDR3 DNA is TGTGCCAGCAGCTTAGCGGGGACAGGATCCTACAATGAGCAGTTCTTC. Together with reference TRBV7-9 and TRBJ2-1, the CDR3 gives the full variable domain: DTGVSQNPRHKITKRGQNVTFRCDPISEHNRLYWYRQTLGQGPEFLTYFQNEAQLEKSRLLSDRFSAERPKGSFSTLEIQRTEQGDSAMYLCASSLAGTGSYNEQFFGPGTRLTVL.

This clone has only a few counts. The J gene is TRBJ1-1, the V gene TRBV27, with TRBD1 matching 10 bases. V shed 8 bases and J 4 bases; nucleotides not matched to a gene: 10. The germline V gene has CDR1 MNHEY and CDR2 SMNVEV (reference sequence). CDR3 length equals 15 residues. Here the CDR3 DNA reads TGTGCCAGCTATTCAAGGAGACAGGGGGCCACTGAAGCTTTCTTT. Translating gives CASYSRRQGATEAFF.

The chain carries TRBV5-1 and TRBJ2-1; TRBD1 might be the D (5 bases). The CDR3 length is 15 residues. Germline lookup yields CDR1 SGHRS and CDR2 YFSETQ. The ends were cut back, 1 base at V and 8 bases at J, with 16 bases in the middle. The CDR3 reads CASSLITQGWDEQFF. DNA of the CDR3: TGCGCCAGCAGCTTGATAACGCAGGGATGGGATGAGCAGTTCTTC.

V usage is TRBV10-1 and J usage is TRBJ1-5; D is ambiguous. Germline V lookup: CDR1 WNHNN, CDR2 SYGVQD (reference sequence). This CDR3 has 16 amino acids. V dropped 7 bases and J dropped 0 bases, with 16 bases sitting between them. The CDR3: CASIESGRDSNQPQHF. CDR3 nucleotide sequence: TGCGCCAGCATCGAGTCGGGTCGGGATAGCAATCAGCCCCAGCATTTT.

V and J are TRBV30 and TRBJ1-5, with TRBD1 matching over 7 bases. Germline CDR1 and CDR2: GTSNPN and SVGIG (reference sequence). Germline trimming cut 2 bases from V and 6 bases from J; bases unmatched to any gene: 10. The CDR3 runs 15 residues. CDR3 loop: CAWSSGRGRGQPQHF. CDR3 DNA: TGTGCCTGGAGTAGTGGAAGGGGGCGAGGTCAGCCCCAGCATTTT.

The rearrangement links TRBV9 to TRBJ1-3, with D hard to call. This CDR3 contains 13 residues. The germline V gene encodes CDR1 SGDLS and CDR2 YYNGEE. V dropped 0 bases and J dropped 1 base, with 2 bases sitting between them. CDR3 in amino acids: CASSVASGNTIYF. CDR3 in DNA: TGTGCCAGCAGCGTAGCATCTGGAAACACCATATATTTT.

The chain is built from TRBV6-5 and TRBJ1-3; D not certain. In germline, CDR1 is MNHEY, CDR2 SVGAGI. The CDR3 runs 14 residues. V was pared by 7 bases and J by 2 bases, with 12 bases between. This CDR3 reads CASTNAIPGNTIYF. DNA for the CDR3: TGTGCCAGCACGAATGCTATTCCTGGAAACACCATATATTTT.

This clone showed up just a few times. The rearrangement links TRBV6-2 or TRBV6-3 to TRBJ1-5; 7 bases line up with TRBD1. In germline, CDR1 is MNHEY, CDR2 SVGEGT. The CDR3 consists of 14 residues. V dropped 5 bases and J dropped 3; count of bases not matched to a gene: 4. Here the CDR3 reads CASSPGGPNQPQHF. As DNA, the CDR3 is TGTGCCAGCAGTCCAGGGGGGCCCAATCAGCCCCAGCATTTT.

The J gene is TRBJ1-1, the V gene TRBV5-6; TRBD1 might be the D (6 bases). The CDR3 has 14 residues. Trimming pared 4 bases from V and 2 bases from J, leaving 12 bases between. Germline lookup yields CDR1 SGHDT and CDR2 YYEEEE. This chain's CDR3 is CASSQAGVNTEAFF. The CDR3 bases are TGTGCCAGCAGCCAAGCAGGGGTAAACACTGAAGCTTTCTTT.

V is TRBV5-1 and J is TRBJ2-3, with D maybe TRBD1 (6 bases). The germline V gene has CDR1 SGHRS and CDR2 YFSETQ. The CDR3 loop spans 14 amino acids. Trimming took off 2 bases at V and 2 bases at J, with 9 bases between the two ends. CDR3 region: CASSLPGATDTQYF. CDR3 DNA sequence: TGCGCCAGCAGCTTACCAGGGGCCACAGATACGCAGTATTTT.